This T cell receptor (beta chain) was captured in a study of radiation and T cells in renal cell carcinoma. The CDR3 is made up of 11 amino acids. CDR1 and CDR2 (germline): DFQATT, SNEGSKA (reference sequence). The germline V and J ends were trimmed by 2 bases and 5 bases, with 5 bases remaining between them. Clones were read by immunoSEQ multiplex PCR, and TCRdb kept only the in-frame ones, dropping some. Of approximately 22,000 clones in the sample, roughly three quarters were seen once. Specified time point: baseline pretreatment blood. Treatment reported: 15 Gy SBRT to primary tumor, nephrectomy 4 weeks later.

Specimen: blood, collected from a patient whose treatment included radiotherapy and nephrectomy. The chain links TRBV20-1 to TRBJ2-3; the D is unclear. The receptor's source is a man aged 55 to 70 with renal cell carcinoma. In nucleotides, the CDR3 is TGCAGTGCTAGACCAGAAGATACGCAGTATTTT. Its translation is CSARPEDTQYF.